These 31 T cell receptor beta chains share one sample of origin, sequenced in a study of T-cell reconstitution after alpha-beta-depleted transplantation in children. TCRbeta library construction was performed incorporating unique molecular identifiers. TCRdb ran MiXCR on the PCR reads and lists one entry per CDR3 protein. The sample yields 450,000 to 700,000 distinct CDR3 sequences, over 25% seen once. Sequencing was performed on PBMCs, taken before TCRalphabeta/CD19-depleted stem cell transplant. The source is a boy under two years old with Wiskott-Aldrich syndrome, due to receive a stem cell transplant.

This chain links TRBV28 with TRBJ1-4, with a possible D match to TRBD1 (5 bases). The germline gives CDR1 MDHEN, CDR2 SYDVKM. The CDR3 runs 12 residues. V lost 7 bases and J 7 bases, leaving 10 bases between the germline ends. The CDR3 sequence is CASIGGSEKLFF. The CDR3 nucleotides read TGTGCCAGCATTGGGGGGAGTGAAAAACTGTTTTTT.

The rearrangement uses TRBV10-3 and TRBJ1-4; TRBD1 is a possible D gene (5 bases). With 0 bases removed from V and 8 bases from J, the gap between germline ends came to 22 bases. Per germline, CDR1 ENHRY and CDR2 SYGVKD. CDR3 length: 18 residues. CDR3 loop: CAISESTPGGVGGEKLFF. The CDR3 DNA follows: TGTGCCATCAGTGAGTCGACTCCCGGGGGGGTTGGAGGCGAAAAACTGTTTTTT.

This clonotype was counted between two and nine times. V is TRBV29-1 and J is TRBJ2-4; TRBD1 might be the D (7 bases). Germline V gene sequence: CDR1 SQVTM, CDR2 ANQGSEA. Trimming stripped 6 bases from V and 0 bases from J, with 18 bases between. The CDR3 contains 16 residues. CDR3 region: CSVQTQGGRAKNIQYF. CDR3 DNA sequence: TGCAGCGTACAAACTCAGGGGGGTAGAGCCAAAAACATTCAGTACTTC.

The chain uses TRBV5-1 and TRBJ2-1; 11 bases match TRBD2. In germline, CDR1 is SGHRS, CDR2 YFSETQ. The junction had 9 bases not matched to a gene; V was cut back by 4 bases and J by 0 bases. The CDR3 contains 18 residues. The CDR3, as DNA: TGCGCCAGCAGCCCCCCCCGACTAGCGGGAAACTCCTACAATGAGCAGTTCTTC. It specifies CASSPPRLAGNSYNEQFF.

CDR3 protein: CASSPPLGGGTEAFF. Here the CDR3 DNA reads TGTGCCAGCAGCCCCCCATTGGGGGGTGGCACTGAAGCTTTCTTT. This rearrangement joins TRBV7-2 to TRBJ1-1, with D possibly being TRBD1 (5 bases). Germline V gene data show CDR1 as SGHTA and CDR2 as FQGNSA. The CDR3 is 15 amino acids. The V gene lost 5 bases and the J gene lost 4 bases, with 17 bases spanning the gap.

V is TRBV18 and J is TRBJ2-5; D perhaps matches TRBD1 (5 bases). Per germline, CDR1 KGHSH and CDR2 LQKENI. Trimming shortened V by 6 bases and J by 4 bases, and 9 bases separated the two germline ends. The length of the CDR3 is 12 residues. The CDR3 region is CASSTGRETQYF. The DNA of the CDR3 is TGTGCCAGCTCCACAGGCCGAGAGACCCAGTACTTC.

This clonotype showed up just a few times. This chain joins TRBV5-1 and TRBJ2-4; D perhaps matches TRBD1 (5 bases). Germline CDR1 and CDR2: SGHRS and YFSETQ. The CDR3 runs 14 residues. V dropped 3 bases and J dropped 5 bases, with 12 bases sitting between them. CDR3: CASSSGPGQNIQYF. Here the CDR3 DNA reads TGCGCCAGCAGCTCAGGACCAGGGCAAAACATTCAGTACTTC.

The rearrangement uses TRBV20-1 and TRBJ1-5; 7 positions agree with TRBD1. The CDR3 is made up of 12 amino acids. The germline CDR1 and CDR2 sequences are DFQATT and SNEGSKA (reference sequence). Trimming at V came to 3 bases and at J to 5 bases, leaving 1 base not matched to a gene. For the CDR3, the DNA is TGCAGTGCTAGTACAGGGGATCAGCCCCAGCATTTT. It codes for CSASTGDQPQHF.

Here the CDR3 DNA reads TGTGCCAGCAGTTTTTCATCTGCGGGATCCCAGTACTTC. It yields the protein CASSFSSAGSQYF. J is TRBJ2-5 and V is TRBV12-3 or TRBV12-4; tentative D call: TRBD2 (6 bases). V was clipped by 3 bases and J by 9 bases, with 14 bases between them. This CDR3 spans 13 amino acids.

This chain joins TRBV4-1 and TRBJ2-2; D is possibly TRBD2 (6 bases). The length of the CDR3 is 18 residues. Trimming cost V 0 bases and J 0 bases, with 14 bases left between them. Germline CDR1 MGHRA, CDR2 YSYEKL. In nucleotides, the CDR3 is TGCGCCAGCAGCCAAGAGGCCGGGAGCCGGGCGAACACCGGGGAGCTGTTTTTT. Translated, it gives CASSQEAGSRANTGELFF.

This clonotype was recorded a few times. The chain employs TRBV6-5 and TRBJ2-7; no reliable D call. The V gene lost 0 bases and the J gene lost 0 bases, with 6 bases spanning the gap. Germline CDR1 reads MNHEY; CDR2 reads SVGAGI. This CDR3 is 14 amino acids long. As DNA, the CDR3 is TGTGCCAGCAGTTACTCGACTGCCTCCTACGAGCAGTACTTC. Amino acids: CASSYSTASYEQYF.

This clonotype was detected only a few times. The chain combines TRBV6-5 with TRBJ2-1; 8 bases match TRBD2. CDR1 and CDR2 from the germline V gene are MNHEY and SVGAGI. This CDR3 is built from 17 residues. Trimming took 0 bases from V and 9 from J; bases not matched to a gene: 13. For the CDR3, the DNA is TGTGCCAGCAGTTACTCGAGGGCTAGCGGGTGGTTTTTTGAGCAGTTCTTC. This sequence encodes CASSYSRASGWFFEQFF.

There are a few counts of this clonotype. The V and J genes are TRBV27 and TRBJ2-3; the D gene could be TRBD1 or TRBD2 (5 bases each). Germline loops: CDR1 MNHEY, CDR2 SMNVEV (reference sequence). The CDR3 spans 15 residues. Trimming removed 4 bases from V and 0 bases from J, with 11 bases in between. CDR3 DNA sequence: TGTGCCAGCAGTTCGCCGGGACGGAGCACAGATACGCAGTATTTT. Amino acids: CASSSPGRSTDTQYF.

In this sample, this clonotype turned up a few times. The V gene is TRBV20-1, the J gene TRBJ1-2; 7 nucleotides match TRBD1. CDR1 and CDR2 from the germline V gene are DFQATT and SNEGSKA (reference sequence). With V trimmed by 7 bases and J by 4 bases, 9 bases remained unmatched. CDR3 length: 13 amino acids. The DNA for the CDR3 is TGCAGTGTTTACGACAGGGACGGCTATGGCTACACCTTC. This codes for CSVYDRDGYGYTF.

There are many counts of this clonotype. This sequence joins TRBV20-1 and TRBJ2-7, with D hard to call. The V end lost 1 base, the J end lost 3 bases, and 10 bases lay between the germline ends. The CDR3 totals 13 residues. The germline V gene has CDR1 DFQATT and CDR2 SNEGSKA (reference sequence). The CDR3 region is CSARVGSNYEQYF. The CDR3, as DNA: TGCAGTGCTAGAGTGGGTAGCAACTACGAGCAGTACTTC.

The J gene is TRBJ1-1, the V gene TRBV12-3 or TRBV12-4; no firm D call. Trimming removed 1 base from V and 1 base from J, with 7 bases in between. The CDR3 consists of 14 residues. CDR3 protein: CASSLVPQNTEAFF. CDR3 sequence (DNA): TGTGCCAGCAGTTTAGTACCCCAGAACACTGAAGCTTTCTTT.

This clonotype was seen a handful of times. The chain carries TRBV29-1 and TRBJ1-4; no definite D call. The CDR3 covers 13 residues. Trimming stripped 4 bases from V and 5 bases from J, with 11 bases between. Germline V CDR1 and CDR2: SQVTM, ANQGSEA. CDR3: CSVASGRNEKLFF. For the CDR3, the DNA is TGCAGCGTTGCGTCAGGACGAAATGAAAAACTGTTTTTT.

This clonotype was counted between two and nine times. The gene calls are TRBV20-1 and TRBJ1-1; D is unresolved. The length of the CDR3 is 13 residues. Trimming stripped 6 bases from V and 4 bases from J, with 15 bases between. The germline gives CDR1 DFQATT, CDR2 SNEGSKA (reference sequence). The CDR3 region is CSACGSYATEAFF. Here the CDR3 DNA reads TGCAGTGCCTGTGGGAGCTACGCCACTGAAGCTTTCTTT.

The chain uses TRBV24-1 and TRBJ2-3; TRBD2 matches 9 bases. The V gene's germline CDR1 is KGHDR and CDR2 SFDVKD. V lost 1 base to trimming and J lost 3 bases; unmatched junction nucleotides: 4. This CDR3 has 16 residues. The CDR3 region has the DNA TGTGCCACCAGTGATTTATCGGGACTAGCTACAGATACGCAGTATTTT. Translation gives CATSDLSGLATDTQYF.

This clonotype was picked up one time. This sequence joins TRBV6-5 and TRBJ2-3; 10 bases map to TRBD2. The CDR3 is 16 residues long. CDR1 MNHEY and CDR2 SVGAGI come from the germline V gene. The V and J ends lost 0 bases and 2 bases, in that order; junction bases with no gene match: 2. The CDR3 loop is CASSYSGLAVTDTQYF. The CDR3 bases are TGTGCCAGCAGTTACTCAGGACTAGCGGTCACAGATACGCAGTATTTT.

CDR3 in DNA: TGTGCCAGCAGTGAAGCGGGACTGCGCCCAGAGACCCAGTACTTC. Translated, it gives CASSEAGLRPETQYF. The V gene is TRBV2, the J gene TRBJ2-5; D might be TRBD2 (6 bases). The CDR3 loop spans 15 amino acids. V gave up 0 bases and J gave up 4 bases, with 12 bases separating them. CDR1 and CDR2 from the germline V gene are SNHLY and FYNNEI.

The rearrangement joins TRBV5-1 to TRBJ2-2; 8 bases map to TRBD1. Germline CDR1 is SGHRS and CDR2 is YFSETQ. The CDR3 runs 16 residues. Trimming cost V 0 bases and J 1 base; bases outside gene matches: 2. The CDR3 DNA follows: TGCGCCAGCAGCTTGGCAGGGGGCGGGAACACCGGGGAGCTGTTTTTT. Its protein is CASSLAGGGNTGELFF.

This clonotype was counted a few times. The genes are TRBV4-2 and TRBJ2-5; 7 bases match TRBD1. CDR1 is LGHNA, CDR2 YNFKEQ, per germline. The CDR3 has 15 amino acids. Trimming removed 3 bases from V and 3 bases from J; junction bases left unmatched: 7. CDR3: CASSQDRDREETQYF. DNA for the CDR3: TGTGCCAGCAGCCAGGACCGGGACAGAGAAGAGACCCAGTACTTC.

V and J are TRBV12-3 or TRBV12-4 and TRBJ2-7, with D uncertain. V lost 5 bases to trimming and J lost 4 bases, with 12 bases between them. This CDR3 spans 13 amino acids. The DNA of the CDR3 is TGTGCCAGCAGTCCCGGACGGTGGTACGAGCAGTACTTC. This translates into CASSPGRWYEQYF.

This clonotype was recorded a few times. The CDR3 loop reads CASSLLAQQQYF. The CDR3 region has the DNA TGTGCCAGCAGTTTACTAGCCCAGCAGCAGTACTTC. The rearrangement joins TRBV12-3 or TRBV12-4 to TRBJ2-7, with D maybe TRBD2 (5 bases). The germline V and J ends were trimmed by 2 bases and 8 bases, with 10 bases remaining between them. This CDR3 spans 12 amino acids.

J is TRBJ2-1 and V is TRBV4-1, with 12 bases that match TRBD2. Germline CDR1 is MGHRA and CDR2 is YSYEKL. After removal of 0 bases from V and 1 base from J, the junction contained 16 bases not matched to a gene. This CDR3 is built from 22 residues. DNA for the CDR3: TGCGCCAGCAGCCAAGATCCAGGAAGGCTAGCGGGAGGGCCTAGTTCCTACAATGAGCAGTTCTTC. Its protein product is CASSQDPGRLAGGPSSYNEQFF.

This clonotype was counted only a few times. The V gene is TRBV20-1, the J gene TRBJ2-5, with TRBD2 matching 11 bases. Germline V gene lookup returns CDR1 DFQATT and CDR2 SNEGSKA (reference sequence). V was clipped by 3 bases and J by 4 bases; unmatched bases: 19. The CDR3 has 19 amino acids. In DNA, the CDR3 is TGCAGTGCTAGGGGCCCGGGGCTAGCGGGAGGCCGTAGTAGAGAGACCCAGTACTTC. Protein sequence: CSARGPGLAGGRSRETQYF.

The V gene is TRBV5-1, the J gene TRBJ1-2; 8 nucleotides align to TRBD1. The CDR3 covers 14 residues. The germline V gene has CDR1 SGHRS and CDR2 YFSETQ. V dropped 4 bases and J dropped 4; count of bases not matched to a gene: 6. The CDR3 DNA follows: TGCGCCAGCAGCCAACAGGGGGAAAGCTATGGCTACACCTTC. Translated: CASSQQGESYGYTF.

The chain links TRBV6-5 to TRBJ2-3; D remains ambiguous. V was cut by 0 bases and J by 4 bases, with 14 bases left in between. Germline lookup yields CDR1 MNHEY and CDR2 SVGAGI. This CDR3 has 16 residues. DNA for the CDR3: TGTGCCAGCAGTTACTCGCACACTCGGCTCCCAGATACGCAGTATTTT. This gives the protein CASSYSHTRLPDTQYF.

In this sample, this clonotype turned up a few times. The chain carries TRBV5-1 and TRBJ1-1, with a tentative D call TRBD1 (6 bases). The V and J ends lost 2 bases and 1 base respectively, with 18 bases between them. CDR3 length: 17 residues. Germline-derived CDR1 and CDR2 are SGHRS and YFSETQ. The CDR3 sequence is CASSFSRGAKRNTEAFF. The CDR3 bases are TGCGCCAGCAGCTTCAGCAGGGGAGCGAAAAGGAACACTGAAGCTTTCTTT. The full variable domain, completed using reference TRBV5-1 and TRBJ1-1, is KAGVTQTPRYLIKTRGQQVTLSCSPISGHRSVSWYQQTPGQGLQFLFEYFSETQRNKGNFPGRFSGRQFSNSRSEMNVSTLELGDSALYLCASSFSRGAKRNTEAFFGQGTRLTVV.

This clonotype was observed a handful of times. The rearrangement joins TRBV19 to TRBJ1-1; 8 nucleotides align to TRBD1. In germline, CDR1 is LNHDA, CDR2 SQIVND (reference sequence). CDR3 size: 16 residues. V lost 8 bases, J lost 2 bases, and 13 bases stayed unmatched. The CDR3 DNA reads TGTGCCAGTTCCAGACAACAGGGGGTAGCTAACACTGAAGCTTTCTTT. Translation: CASSRQQGVANTEAFF.